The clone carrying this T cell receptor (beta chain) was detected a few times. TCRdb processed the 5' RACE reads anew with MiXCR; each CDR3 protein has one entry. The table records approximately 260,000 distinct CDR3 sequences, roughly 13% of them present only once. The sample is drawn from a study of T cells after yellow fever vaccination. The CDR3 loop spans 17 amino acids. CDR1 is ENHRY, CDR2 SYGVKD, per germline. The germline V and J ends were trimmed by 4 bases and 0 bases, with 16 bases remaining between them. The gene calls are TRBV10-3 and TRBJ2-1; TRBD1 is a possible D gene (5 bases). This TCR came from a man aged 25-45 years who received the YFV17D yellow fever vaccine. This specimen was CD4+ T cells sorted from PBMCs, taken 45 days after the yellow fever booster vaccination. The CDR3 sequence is CAISGRQLGSSYNEQFF. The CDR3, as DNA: TGTGCCATCAGTGGACGACAGTTGGGTAGCTCCTACAATGAGCAGTTCTTC.